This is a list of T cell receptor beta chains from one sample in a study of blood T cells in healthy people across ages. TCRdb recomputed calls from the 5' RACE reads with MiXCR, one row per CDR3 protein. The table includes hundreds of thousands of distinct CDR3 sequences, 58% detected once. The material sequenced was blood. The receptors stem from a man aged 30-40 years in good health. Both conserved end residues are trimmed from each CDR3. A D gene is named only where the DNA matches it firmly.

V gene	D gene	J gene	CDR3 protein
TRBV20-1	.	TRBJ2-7	SAPPRAGSYEQY
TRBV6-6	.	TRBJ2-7	ASSYYKNPSPSEQY
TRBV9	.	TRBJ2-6	ASSTSARTDSYSGANVLT
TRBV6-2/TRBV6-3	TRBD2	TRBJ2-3	ASSYASSGSPADTQY
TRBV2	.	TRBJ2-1	ASTLDLTTDNEQF
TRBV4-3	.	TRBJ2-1	ASSQGARGDDEQF
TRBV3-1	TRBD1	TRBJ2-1	ASSQGDRGTQF
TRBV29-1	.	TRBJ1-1	SVGLGPNTEAF
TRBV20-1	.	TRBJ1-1	SAPVGRGASTEAF
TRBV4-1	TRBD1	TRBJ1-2	ASSHLTGIDYGYT
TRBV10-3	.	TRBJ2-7	AISEGGEVYEQY
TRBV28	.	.	ASNQGGRIEQY
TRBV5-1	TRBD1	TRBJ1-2	ASRPTGGGGYT
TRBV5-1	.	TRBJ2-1	ASRPTEGINEQF
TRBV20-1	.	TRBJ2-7	SAMPRDRSYEQY
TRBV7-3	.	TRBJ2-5	ASSLGLRAGETQY
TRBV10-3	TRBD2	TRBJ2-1	AISSGTSGPEQF
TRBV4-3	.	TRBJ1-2	TSSQDPSGRGGYGYT
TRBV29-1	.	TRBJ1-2	SVTPGPGVSYGYT
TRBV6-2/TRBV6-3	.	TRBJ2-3	ASAPNWGRKSTDTQY
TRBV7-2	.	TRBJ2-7	ASSLRGGDSSYEQY
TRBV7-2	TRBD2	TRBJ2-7	ASSFELGTRQEAQY
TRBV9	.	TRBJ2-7	ASSPLGAALEEQY
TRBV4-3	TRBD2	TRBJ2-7	ASSQDWEGLATYEQY
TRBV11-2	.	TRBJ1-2	ASSEPLPGRYYGYT
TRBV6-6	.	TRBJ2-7	ASKKSGHSGASYEQY
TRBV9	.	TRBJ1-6	ASSVGSGDNSPLH
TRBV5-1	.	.	ASSLEGYNEQY
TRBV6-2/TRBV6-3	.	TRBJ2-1	ASSQGGQGRNEQF
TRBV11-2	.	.	ASSFIFREQY
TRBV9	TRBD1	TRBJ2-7	ASSVRGQGPYEQY
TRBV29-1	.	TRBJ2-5	SVEEVQGQETQY
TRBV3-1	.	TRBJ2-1	ASSQSYPGLEQF
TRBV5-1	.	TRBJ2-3	ASSFDNSSTDTQY
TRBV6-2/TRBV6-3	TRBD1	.	ASSNPGQAYEQY
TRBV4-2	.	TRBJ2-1	ASSQDRTSRNEQF
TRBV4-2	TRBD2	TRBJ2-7	ASSQEGTSGEQY
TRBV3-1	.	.	ASSQEWNEQY
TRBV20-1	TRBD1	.	SARDAGQGVEQY
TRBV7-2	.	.	ASSLPREETQY
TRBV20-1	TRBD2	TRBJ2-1	SARREYFHEQF
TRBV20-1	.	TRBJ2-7	SAETPDGMTYEQY
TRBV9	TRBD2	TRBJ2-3	ASSVESLAGEEDTQY